This record covers a single TCR beta chain. No cognate antigen has been identified for it. The sample holds no much larger clone one base away, and base qualities are not on file. This specimen comes from a study of T cell responses to AZD1222 COVID-19 vaccine (dated by TCRdb to 2020 to 2023). At the level of the whole study: AZD1222 recipients whose second dose came at about 4 weeks and those whose second dose came at about 12 weeks were combined into one group, since spike-specific TCR depth and breadth did not differ between the two schedules. TCR sequencing covered over 230 trial participants: 200 to 220 given two doses of AZD1222 and about 26 given two doses of MenACWY control vaccine. Trial participants were enrolled by age into subgroups of 18-55, 56-69 and 70-plus years, and about 150, 27 and 61 TCR-sequenced participants, respectively, were included in these subgroups. What the authors observed across the whole study: Only five to seven AZD1222 recipients were SARS-CoV-2 seropositive at baseline, limiting conclusions about previously exposed vaccinees. Vaccine-associated CD4 TCRs spanned the whole spike protein, with dominant responses in regions 160-218 and 743-854. Most participants were white British and females outnumbered males, and the authors suggested that clonal diversity may have been underestimated. Because no day 14 peak-response samples were available, repertoires were characterized only after the peak T cell response. After two AZD1222 doses, spike-specific TCR breadth and depth were significantly higher than at day 0 and than in MenACWY recipients. Epitopes outside the regions mutated in the B.1.351 and B.1.1.7 variants were reportedly recognized by nearly half of the unique spike-specific TCRs. The 56-69-year group was small, and its depth increase did not reach significance, likely because of low power.

The time point label corresponds to: baseline before first vaccination. Vaccinee samples came from UK trials COV001 and COV002, including a single-blind randomized controlled phase 2/3 trial of AZD1222 (ChAdOx1 nCoV-19) in healthy adults. For TCRbeta chain sequencing, PBMC samples were collected from trial participants at day 0 and at day 28 after the second dose. The CDR3 regions of human TCRbeta chains were subjected to immunosequencing. The source study handled its data this way. TCRs in the repertoires were matched against a reference library of SARS-CoV-2-specific TCRs that had been generated with the MIRA antigen-specificity platform. Breadth was defined as the fraction of unique TCRs that were SARS-CoV-2-associated. Depth was defined as the fraction of total T cells that were SARS-CoV-2-associated. Using the MIRA data, each spike-specific TCR was mapped to the spike region that the TCR reacts to and placed in a CD4 or CD8 class. Log10-transformed breadth and depth values were compared by one-way ANOVA with Sidak's multiple comparisons tests. TCRdb mirrors the immuneACCESS table, restricted to in-frame sequences. Some clones are absent from its copies; in checked studies, under half trace to an unresolved V gene, and the reason for the others is unknown. From that table come the V and J calls and clone size; the DNA was used to work out D and trimming. In this sample the table shows roughly 90,000 clones, around 85% of which occur a single time. The ten largest account for roughly 6.3% of the sample.

The clonotype originates from an adult in good health. Source: peripheral blood, taken on day 0 of AZD1222 vaccination.

This receptor carries the CDR3 CATSRVASPQFF. The nucleotide sequence reads as follows: TGTGCCACCAGCAGAGTAGCCTCGCCACAGTTCTTC. This sequence uses TRBV15 and TRBJ2-1, with no confidently assigned D gene. From the cysteine through the phenylalanine, the CDR3 covers 12 amino acids. Solely the CDR3 DNA is kept, with 36 bases framed from the first base. V loses 1 base of germline sequence and J loses 13 bases, and the interval between the two ends is 11 bases. In the germline V gene (reference sequence), CDR1 corresponds to LNHNV and CDR2 to YYDKDF.